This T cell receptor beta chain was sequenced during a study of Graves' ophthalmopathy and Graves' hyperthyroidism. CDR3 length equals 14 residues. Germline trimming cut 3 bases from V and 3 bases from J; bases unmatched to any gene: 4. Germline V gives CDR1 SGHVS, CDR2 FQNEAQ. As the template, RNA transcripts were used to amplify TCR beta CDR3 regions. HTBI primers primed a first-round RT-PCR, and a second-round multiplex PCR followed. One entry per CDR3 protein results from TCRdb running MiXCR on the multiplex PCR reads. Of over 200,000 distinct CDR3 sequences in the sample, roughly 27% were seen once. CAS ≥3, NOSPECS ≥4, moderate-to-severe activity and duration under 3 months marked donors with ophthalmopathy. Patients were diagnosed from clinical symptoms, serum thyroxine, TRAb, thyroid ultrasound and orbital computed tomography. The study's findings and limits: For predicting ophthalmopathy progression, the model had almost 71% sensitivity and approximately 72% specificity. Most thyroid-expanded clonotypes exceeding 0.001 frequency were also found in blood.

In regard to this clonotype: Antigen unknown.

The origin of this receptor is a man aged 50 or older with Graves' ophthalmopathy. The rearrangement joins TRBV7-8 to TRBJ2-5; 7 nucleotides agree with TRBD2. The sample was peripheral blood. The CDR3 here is CASSFWGGEETQYF. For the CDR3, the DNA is TGTGCCAGCAGCTTCTGGGGAGGGGAAGAGACCCAGTACTTC. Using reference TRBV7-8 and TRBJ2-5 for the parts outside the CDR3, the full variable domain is GAGVSQSPRYKVAKRGQDVALRCDPISGHVSLFWYQQALGQGPEFLTYFQNEAQLDKSGLPSDRFFAERPEGSVSTLKIQRTQQEDSAVYLCASSFWGGEETQYFGPGTRLLVL.